This TCR beta chain was recovered during a study of blood T cell repertoires in COVID-19. Study details: Samples taken during acute and convalescent COVID-19 were collected in the United States, Italy and Spain.

Enrolled during active infection, Seattle patients were then followed longitudinally. Source study methods: Amplification with reference gene primers provided the estimates of nucleated cell counts. TCRdb keeps only in-frame clones here, not all; method: immunoSEQ multiplex PCR. The V and J calls and clone size are taken from that table; D and trimming were inferred from the DNA. The data show about 370,000 clones, 70% to 90% seen once. V was clipped by 7 bases and J by 5 bases, with 11 bases between them. The CDR3 runs to 12 residues. Germline V gene data show CDR1 as ENHRY and CDR2 as SYGVKD. The sequence came from a woman aged 25 to 39 with COVID-19, enrolled during active disease. V gene TRBV10-3 combines with J gene TRBJ1-2, with D possibly matching TRBD1 (6 bases). Source material: peripheral blood. The DNA of the CDR3 is TGTGCCATCACCGAGGGGGTGTATGGCTACACCTTC. Protein sequence: CAITEGVYGYTF.